This TCR beta chain was captured in a study of blood T cells in healthy people across ages. A second about 7 to 12 cycle PCR used barcoded and J-beta primers. Every single cDNA molecule received a tag from a template-switch adaptor with 12 random nucleotides. MiXCR, applied by TCRdb to the 5' RACE reads, yields one record per CDR3 protein. Among 750,000 to 1,000,000 distinct CDR3 sequences, 25% to 35% were seen once, and the ten largest hold about a tenth. V shed 3 bases and J shed 3 bases, with 9 bases lying between them. This CDR3 spans 13 amino acids. Germline-derived CDR1 and CDR2 are SNHLY and FYNNEI. In addition, the sample was reused for a study of T cells of mothers and their children. That paper adds: All extracted RNA went into cDNA synthesis, about 1.4 ug per 15 ul. Each child contributed roughly 3.2 million TCR beta CDR3 reads, while each mother contributed over 8.5 million.

This receptor was taken from a woman in her forties in good health. The chain carries TRBV2 and TRBJ2-7; D is unclear. The specimen sequenced was blood. As DNA, the CDR3 is TGTGCCAGCAGTGAGCGTTGGTTCTACGAGCAGTACTTC. This encodes CASSERWFYEQYF.